The rows below give T cell receptor beta chains drawn from one sample of a study of sequential checkpoint blockade in melanoma. Method: immunoSEQ multiplex PCR; TCRdb's copy keeps in-frame clones and lacks some. The sample shows around 18,000 clones, roughly four fifths of them seen only once. This specimen consisted of CD8+ T cells sorted from blood (inferred from file names), obtained from a patient given nivolumab and ipilimumab in sequence. Receptors were obtained from a human donor with melanoma. Both conserved end residues are part of each CDR3. The order of the fields is CDR3 protein, CDR3 DNA, V gene, clone size, J gene, D gene. The D gene is left open where the match is weak. Clone size is given for some rows only: seen once, a few or many times, or a class if the clone is expanded.

CDR3: CAWSDSAGEKLFF; DNA: TGTGCCTGGAGTGACTCCGCGGGTGAAAAACTGTTTTTT; V: TRBV30; size: .; J: TRBJ1-4; D: .
CDR3: CATQQVPGETQYF; DNA: TGTGCCACCCAACAGGTTCCTGGGGAGACCCAGTACTTC; V: TRBV27; size: few; J: TRBJ2-5; D: .
CDR3: CAISKRLGLDEQYF; DNA: TGTGCCATCAGCAAAAGACTAGGTCTCGACGAGCAGTACTTC; V: TRBV10-3; size: .; J: TRBJ2-7; D: .
CDR3: CASTETGELFF; DNA: TGTGCCAGCACCGAGACCGGGGAGCTGTTTTTT; V: TRBV6-5; size: .; J: TRBJ2-2; D: .
CDR3: CASSLEWSGSIGYEQYF; DNA: TGTGCCAGCAGCTTAGAATGGAGCGGGAGTATCGGCTACGAGCAGTACTTC; V: TRBV7-2; size: .; J: TRBJ2-7; D: TRBD2
CDR3: CASSEDITDTQYF; DNA: TGTGCCAGCAGTGAGGACATCACAGATACGCAGTATTTT; V: TRBV6-4; size: few; J: TRBJ2-3; D: .
CDR3: CAWSGQGTYNEQFF; DNA: TGTGCCTGGAGTGGACAGGGGACGTACAATGAGCAGTTCTTC; V: TRBV30; size: .; J: TRBJ2-1; D: TRBD1
CDR3: CASSLAGGADEQYF; DNA: TGTGCCAGCAGCTTAGCCGGGGGAGCCGACGAGCAGTACTTC; V: TRBV7-2; size: .; J: TRBJ2-7; D: .
CDR3: CAWSGTSGIYEQYF; DNA: TGTGCCTGGAGTGGGACTAGCGGAATTTACGAGCAGTACTTC; V: TRBV30; size: .; J: TRBJ2-7; D: TRBD2
CDR3: CATSSDRRNQPQHF; DNA: TGTGCCACCAGCAGTGACAGGAGGAATCAGCCCCAGCATTTT; V: TRBV15; size: .; J: TRBJ1-5; D: .
CDR3: CSVEVGDRGLPWEQYF; DNA: TGCAGCGTTGAAGTAGGGGACAGGGGGCTCCCCTGGGAGCAGTACTTC; V: TRBV29-1; size: once; J: TRBJ2-7; D: TRBD1
CDR3: CASSEEGTGSYEQYF; DNA: TGTGCCAGCAGTGAAGAAGGGACAGGCTCCTACGAGCAGTACTTC; V: TRBV6-1; size: .; J: TRBJ2-7; D: TRBD1
CDR3: CASSLGTGGYGYTF; DNA: TGTGCCAGCAGTTTAGGGACAGGGGGGTATGGCTACACCTTC; V: TRBV6-5; size: .; J: TRBJ1-2; D: TRBD1
CDR3: CASKTLGLNTGELFF; DNA: TGTGCCAGCAAGACCCTGGGACTGAACACCGGGGAGCTGTTTTTT; V: TRBV28; size: .; J: TRBJ2-2; D: .
CDR3: CASSLPSEETQYF; DNA: TGTGCCAGCAGCTTGCCAAGTGAGGAGACCCAGTACTTC; V: TRBV5-4; size: .; J: TRBJ2-5; D: .
CDR3: CASSAVANQETQYF; DNA: TGTGCCAGCAGTGCCGTGGCAAACCAAGAGACCCAGTACTTC; V: TRBV25-1; size: .; J: TRBJ2-5; D: .
CDR3: CASSETENTEAFF; DNA: TGCGCCAGCAGTGAGACTGAGAACACTGAAGCTTTCTTT; V: TRBV10-2; size: .; J: TRBJ1-1; D: .
CDR3: CASSFGQNNQPQHF; DNA: TGTGCCAGCAGTTTTGGACAAAACAATCAGCCCCAGCATTTT; V: TRBV27; size: .; J: TRBJ1-5; D: .
CDR3: CASSEVYSGANVLTF; DNA: TGTGCCAGCAGTGAAGTTTACTCTGGGGCCAACGTCCTGACTTTC; V: TRBV6-1; size: few; J: TRBJ2-6; D: .
CDR3: CSAEGRLAGASRNEQFF; DNA: TGCAGCGCCGAAGGGCGACTAGCGGGAGCCTCGCGGAATGAGCAGTTCTTC; V: TRBV29-1; size: .; J: TRBJ2-1; D: TRBD2
CDR3: CASSQEFENYEQYF; DNA: TGCGCCAGCAGCCAAGAGTTCGAGAACTACGAGCAGTACTTC; V: TRBV4-3; size: .; J: TRBJ2-7; D: .
CDR3: CASSEGLPYEQYF; DNA: TGCGCCAGCAGCGAGGGACTACCTTACGAGCAGTACTTC; V: TRBV5-1; size: .; J: TRBJ2-7; D: TRBD2
CDR3: CATSRVGSLAYGYTF; DNA: TGTGCCACCAGCAGAGTCGGTAGCTTGGCCTACGGCTACACCTTC; V: TRBV15; size: .; J: TRBJ1-2; D: .
CDR3: CASITGEFGEQYF; DNA: TGTGCCAGCATAACAGGGGAATTCGGCGAGCAGTACTTC; V: TRBV6-5; size: .; J: TRBJ2-7; D: TRBD1
CDR3: CASSPVVGTGYYGYTF; DNA: TGTGCCAGCAGTCCGGTGGTTGGGACAGGGTACTATGGCTACACCTTC; V: TRBV6-9; size: .; J: TRBJ1-2; D: TRBD1
CDR3: CAWSDLNRDNSPLHF; DNA: TGTGCCTGGAGTGACCTAAACAGAGATAATTCACCCCTCCACTTT; V: TRBV30; size: few; J: TRBJ1-6; D: .
CDR3: CASSTGLAGTDTQYF; DNA: TGTGCCAGCAGCACGGGACTAGCGGGCACAGATACGCAGTATTTT; V: TRBV9; size: .; J: TRBJ2-3; D: TRBD2
CDR3: CASSSTLASEDTQYF; DNA: TGCGCCAGCAGCTCCACCTTGGCGTCGGAGGATACGCAGTATTTT; V: TRBV5-1; size: once; J: TRBJ2-3; D: .
CDR3: CASSSNTEAFF; DNA: TGCGCCAGCAGCTCTAATACTGAAGCTTTCTTT; V: TRBV4-1; size: .; J: TRBJ1-1; D: .
CDR3: CASRPTSGPGRGQFF; DNA: TGTGCCAGCAGGCCCACTAGCGGGCCCGGGCGGGGGCAGTTCTTC; V: TRBV2; size: .; J: TRBJ2-1; D: TRBD2
CDR3: CASSLKPVTDTQYF; DNA: TGTGCCAGCAGTTTAAAACCGGTTACAGATACGCAGTATTTT; V: TRBV27; size: .; J: TRBJ2-3; D: .
CDR3: CASSLLDNQPQHF; DNA: TGTGCCAGCAGTCTTTTAGACAATCAGCCCCAGCATTTT; V: TRBV6-1; size: .; J: TRBJ1-5; D: .
CDR3: CASSLSGYSPLHF; DNA: TGTGCCAGCAGCTTATCCGGGTATTCACCCCTCCACTTT; V: TRBV7-2; size: .; J: TRBJ1-6; D: .
CDR3: CASSEQGKEAQYF; DNA: TGTGCCAGCAGTGAACAGGGGAAAGAGGCCCAGTACTTC; V: TRBV2; size: .; J: TRBJ2-5; D: .
CDR3: CASRVLQGNYGYTF; DNA: TGTGCCAGCAGGGTCCTACAGGGGAACTATGGCTACACCTTC; V: TRBV6-5; size: .; J: TRBJ1-2; D: TRBD1
CDR3: CASSAAGGQETQYF; DNA: TGCGCCAGCAGCGCAGCGGGGGGGCAAGAGACCCAGTACTTC; V: TRBV5-1; size: .; J: TRBJ2-5; D: TRBD2
CDR3: CASSTNPGLAESSTDTQYF; DNA: TGTGCCAGCAGTACCAATCCGGGACTAGCGGAGTCTAGCACAGATACGCAGTATTTT; V: TRBV9; size: .; J: TRBJ2-3; D: TRBD2
CDR3: CAWDRVTYNEQFF; DNA: TGTGCCTGGGACAGGGTTACTTACAATGAGCAGTTCTTC; V: TRBV30; size: .; J: TRBJ2-1; D: TRBD1
CDR3: CASRVTTGGSTGELFF; DNA: TGCGCCAGCCGCGTAACGACAGGGGGCAGCACCGGGGAGCTGTTTTTT; V: TRBV5-1; size: .; J: TRBJ2-2; D: TRBD1
CDR3: CASGPGTGQNTEAFF; DNA: TGTGCTAGTGGCCCCGGGACAGGTCAGAACACTGAAGCTTTCTTT; V: TRBV12-5; size: .; J: TRBJ1-1; D: TRBD1
CDR3: CASRMTGNYEQYF; DNA: TGTGCCAGCAGGATGACAGGAAACTACGAGCAGTACTTC; V: TRBV6-1; size: .; J: TRBJ2-7; D: .
CDR3: CASSELGTDKLNYGYTF; DNA: TGTGCCAGCAGTGAATTGGGGACAGACAAACTTAACTATGGCTACACCTTC; V: TRBV6-1; size: .; J: TRBJ1-2; D: TRBD1
CDR3: CASSLNYRGGHNEQFF; DNA: TGTGCCAGCAGCTTAAATTACCGGGGGGGGCACAATGAGCAGTTCTTC; V: TRBV7-2; size: .; J: TRBJ2-1; D: TRBD2
CDR3: CASRERQGGTGELFF; DNA: TGTGCCAGCAGGGAAAGACAGGGCGGCACCGGGGAGCTGTTTTTT; V: TRBV2; size: .; J: TRBJ2-2; D: TRBD1
CDR3: CARSLPWTSDYEQYF; DNA: TGTGCCAGAAGCCTCCCATGGACTAGCGACTACGAGCAGTACTTC; V: TRBV5-3; size: .; J: TRBJ2-7; D: TRBD2
CDR3: CASSTPAGTSVQSSYEQYF; DNA: TGTGCCAGCAGCACTCCAGCCGGGACTAGCGTCCAGAGCTCCTACGAGCAGTACTTC; V: TRBV9; size: .; J: TRBJ2-7; D: TRBD2
CDR3: CASSLDAGGGEQYF; DNA: TGTGCCAGCAGCTTAGATGCAGGGGGAGGCGAGCAGTACTTC; V: TRBV7-9; size: few; J: TRBJ2-7; D: .
CDR3: CASGITGDTGELSF; DNA: TGCGCCAGCGGAATAACAGGGGACACCGGGGAGCTGTCTTTT; V: TRBV4-3; size: .; J: TRBJ2-2; D: TRBD1
CDR3: CASSSRTGGQPQHF; DNA: TGTGCCAGCAGTTCGCGGACAGGGGGACAGCCCCAGCATTTT; V: TRBV28; size: .; J: TRBJ1-5; D: TRBD1
CDR3: CASSSTLSGNEQFF; DNA: TGTGCCAGCAGCTCTACCTTGAGCGGTAATGAGCAGTTCTTC; V: TRBV28; size: .; J: TRBJ2-1; D: .
CDR3: CASTRRQKLNNEQFF; DNA: TGTGCCAGCACCAGGCGACAGAAACTAAACAATGAGCAGTTCTTC; V: TRBV6-5; size: .; J: TRBJ2-1; D: .
CDR3: CASSLEPSGGALHTQYF; DNA: TGTGCCAGCAGCTTAGAGCCTAGCGGGGGGGCCTTGCATACGCAGTATTTT; V: TRBV7-6; size: .; J: TRBJ2-3; D: TRBD2
CDR3: CASSLELAGGPETQYF; DNA: TGTGCCAGCAGCTTGGAACTAGCGGGGGGGCCAGAGACCCAGTACTTC; V: TRBV5-4; size: .; J: TRBJ2-5; D: TRBD2
CDR3: CASDSTGGHTDTQYF; DNA: TGTGCCAGCGACAGCACAGGGGGCCACACAGATACGCAGTATTTT; V: TRBV6-1; size: .; J: TRBJ2-3; D: TRBD1